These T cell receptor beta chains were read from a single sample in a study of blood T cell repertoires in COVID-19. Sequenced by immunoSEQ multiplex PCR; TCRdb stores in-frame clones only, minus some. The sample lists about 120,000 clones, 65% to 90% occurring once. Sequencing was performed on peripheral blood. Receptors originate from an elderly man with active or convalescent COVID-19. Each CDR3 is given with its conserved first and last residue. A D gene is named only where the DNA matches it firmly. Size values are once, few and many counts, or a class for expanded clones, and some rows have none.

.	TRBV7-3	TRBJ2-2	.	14	TGTGCCAGCAGCTTAACCGCGAACACCGGGGAGCTGTTTTTT	CASSLTANTGELFF
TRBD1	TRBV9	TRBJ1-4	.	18	TGTGCCAGCAGCGGGGGGTGGGAAGCGGGACAGGGTACTGAAAAACTGTTTTTT	CASSGGWEAGQGTEKLFF
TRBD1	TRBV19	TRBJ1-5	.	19	TGTGCCAGTAACCCCCGTAGGGGACAGGGGGCAGCCAGCAATCAGCCCCAGCATTTT	CASNPRRGQGAASNQPQHF
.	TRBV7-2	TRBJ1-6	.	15	TGTGCCAGCAGCTTAGCCGGGGGGTTGGATTCACCCCTCCACTTT	CASSLAGGLDSPLHF
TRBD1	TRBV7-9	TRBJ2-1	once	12	TGTGCCAGCAGCGTTGACAGGGTTGAGCAGTTCTTC	CASSVDRVEQFF
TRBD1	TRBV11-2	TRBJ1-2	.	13	TGTGCCAGCAGCTCAACAGGGGCGTATGGCTACACCTTC	CASSSTGAYGYTF
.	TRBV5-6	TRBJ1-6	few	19	TGTGCCAGCAGCTTCACACCATCGACAGCTAACGTACATAATTCACCCCTCCACTTT	CASSFTPSTANVHNSPLHF
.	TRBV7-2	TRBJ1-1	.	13	TGTGCCAGCAGCTTACTAGTCAACACTGAAGCTTTCTTT	CASSLLVNTEAFF
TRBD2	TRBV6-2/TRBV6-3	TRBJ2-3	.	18	TGTGCCAGCAGTTACGGCCCGACTAGCGGGAGGGTCACAGATACGCAGTATTTT	CASSYGPTSGRVTDTQYF
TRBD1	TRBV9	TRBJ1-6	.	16	TGTGCCAGCAGCGTAGGGGGGCAGGGGGACAATTCACCCCTCCACTTT	CASSVGGQGDNSPLHF
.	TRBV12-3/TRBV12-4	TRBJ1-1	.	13	TGTGCCAGCACCTCCGGGACACGGAATGAAGCTTTCTTT	CASTSGTRNEAFF
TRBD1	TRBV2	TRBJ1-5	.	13	TGTGCCAGCAGTCCAGGGGGGCATCAGCCCCAGCATTTT	CASSPGGHQPQHF
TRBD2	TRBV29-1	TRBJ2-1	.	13	TGCAGCGTTCCGTACCGGGAGGGCTATGAGCAGTTCTTC	CSVPYREGYEQFF
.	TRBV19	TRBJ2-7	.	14	TGTGCCAGTAGTACGGACACTCTTCTCTACGAGCAGTACTTC	CASSTDTLLYEQYF
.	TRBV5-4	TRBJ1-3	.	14	TGTGCCAGCAGGCAGGGGTTGTCTGGAAACACCATATATTTT	CASRQGLSGNTIYF
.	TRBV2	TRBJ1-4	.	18	TGTGCCAGCAGTGCTTTGTTAGGGAGTTTTTCAACTAATGAAAAACTGTTTTTT	CASSALLGSFSTNEKLFF
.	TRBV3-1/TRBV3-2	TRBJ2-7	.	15	TGTGCCAGCAGCCAAGTCCGGACAGTCCCGAACGAGCAGTACTTC	CASSQVRTVPNEQYF
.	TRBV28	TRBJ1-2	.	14	TGTGCCAGCAGTAAAGCAGGGGCTAACTATGGCTACACCTTC	CASSKAGANYGYTF
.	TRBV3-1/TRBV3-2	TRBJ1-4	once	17	TGTGCCAGCAGCCTGATTCCCAGGGGCTGGGTAGATGAAAAACTGTTTTTT	CASSLIPRGWVDEKLFF
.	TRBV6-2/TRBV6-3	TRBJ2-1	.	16	TGTGCCAGCAGTTACTCGGCCGAACGAAGTTACAATGAGCAGTTCTTC	CASSYSAERSYNEQFF
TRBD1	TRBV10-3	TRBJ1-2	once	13	TGTGCCATCATGTTGGCAGGGGGCTATGGCTACACCTTC	CAIMLAGGYGYTF
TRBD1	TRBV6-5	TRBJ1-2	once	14	TGTGCCAGCAGTTATGTCAGGGGGAACTATGGCTACACCTTC	CASSYVRGNYGYTF
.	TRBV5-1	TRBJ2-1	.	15	TGCGCCAGCAGCTTGGTACAGGGAATAGACAATGAGCAGTTCTTC	CASSLVQGIDNEQFF
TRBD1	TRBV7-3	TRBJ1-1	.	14	TGTGCCAGCAGCCAGCAAGGGACAGCTGGTGAAGCTTTCTTT	CASSQQGTAGEAFF
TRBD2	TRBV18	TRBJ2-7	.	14	TGTGCCAGCTCCATCAGCGGGAGTCTCTACGAGCAGTACTTC	CASSISGSLYEQYF
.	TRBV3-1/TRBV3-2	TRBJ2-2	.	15	TGTGCCAGCAGCCAAGGCAGGGCGGGGACCGGGGAGCTGTTTTTT	CASSQGRAGTGELFF
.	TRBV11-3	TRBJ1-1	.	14	TGTGCCAGCAGCGTCGGCAGGGCGAACACTGAAGCTTTCTTT	CASSVGRANTEAFF
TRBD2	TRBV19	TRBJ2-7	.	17	TGTGCCAGTACCCCACGGACTAGCGGGAGATTTGCCTACGAGCAGTACTTC	CASTPRTSGRFAYEQYF
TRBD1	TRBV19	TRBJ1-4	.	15	TGTGCCAGTAGCTCCCAGACAGGGGGCAGAGAAAAACTGTTTTTT	CASSSQTGGREKLFF
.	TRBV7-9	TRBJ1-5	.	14	TGTGCCAGCAGCTATGGCGGGGGCCAACAGCCCCAGCATTTT	CASSYGGGQQPQHF
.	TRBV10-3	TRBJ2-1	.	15	TGTGCCATCAGTGATCCTCGGGGGACCTACAATGAGCAGTTCTTC	CAISDPRGTYNEQFF
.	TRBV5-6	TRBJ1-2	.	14	TGTGCCAGCAGCTTGAGTAGAGCTAACTATGGCTACACCTTC	CASSLSRANYGYTF
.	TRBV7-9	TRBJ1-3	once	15	TGTGCCAGCAGCCCCCCTCTAAAAGCTGGAAACACCATATATTTT	CASSPPLKAGNTIYF
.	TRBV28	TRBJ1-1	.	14	TGTGCCAGCAGTCCTCACGTCCAGTTAACTGAAGCTTTCTTT	CASSPHVQLTEAFF
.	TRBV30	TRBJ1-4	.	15	TGTGCCTGGAGGACCCTGGGGCAGGCTAATGAAAAACTGTTTTTT	CAWRTLGQANEKLFF
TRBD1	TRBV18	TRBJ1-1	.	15	TGTGCCAGCTCACCACGACAGGGTTTCGGGAATGAAGCTTTCTTT	CASSPRQGFGNEAFF
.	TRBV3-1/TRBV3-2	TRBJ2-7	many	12	TGTGCCAGCAGCCAAGTTAGGGGGGAGCAGTACTTC	CASSQVRGEQYF